This T cell receptor (beta chain) was recovered during a study of blood T cell repertoires in COVID-19. Whole-study context: The origin of the acute and convalescent COVID-19 samples was the United States, Italy and Spain. In each case, the material was cDNA or gDNA derived from T cells, B-cell-depleted T cells, or PBMCs.

The germline gives CDR1 MGHDK, CDR2 SYGVNS. V lost 4 bases, J lost 5 bases, and 14 bases lay in between. This CDR3 region has 14 residues. Original processing methods: Quantification of nucleated cells was approximated via reference gene primer amplification. Data came from immunoSEQ multiplex PCR; TCRdb stores just in-frame clones and leaves some out. D and trimming come from the DNA, and the V and J calls and clone size come from that table. Counted here are under 200,000 clones, 77% occurring once; the ten biggest clones make up roughly 2.8%. The sample taken for sequencing was peripheral blood. The rearrangement joins TRBV25-1 to TRBJ1-2; unclear D gene. The origin of this receptor is an older man with acute or convalescent COVID-19. The CDR3 protein is CASSGRRLTYGYTF. The CDR3 DNA is TGTGCCAGCAGTGGGCGGCGGTTAACTTATGGCTACACCTTC.